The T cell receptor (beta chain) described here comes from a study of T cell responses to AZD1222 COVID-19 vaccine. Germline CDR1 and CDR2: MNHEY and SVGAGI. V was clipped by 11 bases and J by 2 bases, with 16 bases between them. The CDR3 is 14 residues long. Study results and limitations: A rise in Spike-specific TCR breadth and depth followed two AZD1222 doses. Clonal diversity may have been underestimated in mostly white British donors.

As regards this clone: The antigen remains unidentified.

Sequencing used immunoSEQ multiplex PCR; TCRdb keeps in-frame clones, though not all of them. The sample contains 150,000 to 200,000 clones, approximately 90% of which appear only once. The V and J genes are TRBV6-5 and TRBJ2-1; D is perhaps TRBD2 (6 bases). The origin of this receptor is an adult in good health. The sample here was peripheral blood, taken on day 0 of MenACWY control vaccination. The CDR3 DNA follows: TGTGCCGGTATGAGCGGGTCCACCTACAATGAGCAGTTCTTC. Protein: CAGMSGSTYNEQFF.